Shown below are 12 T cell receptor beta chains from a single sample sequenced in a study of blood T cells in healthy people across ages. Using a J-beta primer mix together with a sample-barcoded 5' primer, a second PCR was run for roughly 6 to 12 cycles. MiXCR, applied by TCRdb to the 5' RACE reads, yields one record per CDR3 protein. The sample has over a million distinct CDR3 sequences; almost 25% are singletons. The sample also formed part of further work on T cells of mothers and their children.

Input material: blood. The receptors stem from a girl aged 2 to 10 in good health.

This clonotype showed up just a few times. The CDR3 region has the DNA TGCAGCGTTGAGGGGGGACTGGAATCAGCCTACGAGCAGTACTTC. Translating it yields CSVEGGLESAYEQYF. The V gene is TRBV29-1, the J gene TRBJ2-7, with D possibly TRBD2 on 6 matching bases. V lost 3 bases and J 2 bases, leaving 17 bases between the germline ends. Germline CDR1 is SQVTM and CDR2 is ANQGSEA. CDR3 length: 15 residues.

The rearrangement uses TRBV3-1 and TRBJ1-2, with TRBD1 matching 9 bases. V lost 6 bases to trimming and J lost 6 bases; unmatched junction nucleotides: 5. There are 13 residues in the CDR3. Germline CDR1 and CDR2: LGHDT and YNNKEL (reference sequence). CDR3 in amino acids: CASSRGQGHGYTF. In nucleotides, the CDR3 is TGTGCCAGCAGTCGGGGACAGGGACATGGCTACACCTTC.

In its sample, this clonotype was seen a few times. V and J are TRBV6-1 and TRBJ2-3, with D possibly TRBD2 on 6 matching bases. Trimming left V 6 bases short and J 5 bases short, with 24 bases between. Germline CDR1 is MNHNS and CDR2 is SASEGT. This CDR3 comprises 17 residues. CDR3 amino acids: CASSPGLRGNPRDTQYF. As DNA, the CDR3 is TGTGCCAGCAGCCCCGGACTCCGGGGGAACCCCAGAGATACGCAGTATTTT.

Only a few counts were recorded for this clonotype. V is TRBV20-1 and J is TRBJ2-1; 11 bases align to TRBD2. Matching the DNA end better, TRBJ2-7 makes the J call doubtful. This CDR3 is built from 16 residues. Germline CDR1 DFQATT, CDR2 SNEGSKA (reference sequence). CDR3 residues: CSARGVAGGLIYEQYF. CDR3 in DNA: TGCAGTGCTAGGGGGGTAGCGGGAGGGCTAATCTACGAGCAGTACTTC.

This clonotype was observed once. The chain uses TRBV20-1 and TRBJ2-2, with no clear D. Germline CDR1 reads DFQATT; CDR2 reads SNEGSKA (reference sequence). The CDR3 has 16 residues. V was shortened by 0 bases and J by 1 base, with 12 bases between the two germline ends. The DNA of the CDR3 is TGCAGTGCTAGAGATGTGGAGTACGGGAACACCGGGGAGCTGTTTTTT. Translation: CSARDVEYGNTGELFF.

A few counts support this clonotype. CDR3 region: CASRSGAQYEQYF. The CDR3 nucleotides are TGTGCCAGTAGAAGCGGAGCCCAATACGAGCAGTACTTC. The gene calls are TRBV7-9 and TRBJ2-5, with D perhaps TRBD2 (5 bases). The J call may not be correct, given that the DNA end is closer to TRBJ2-7. CDR1 is SEHNR, CDR2 FQNEAQ, per germline (reference sequence). The CDR3 extends over 13 amino acids.

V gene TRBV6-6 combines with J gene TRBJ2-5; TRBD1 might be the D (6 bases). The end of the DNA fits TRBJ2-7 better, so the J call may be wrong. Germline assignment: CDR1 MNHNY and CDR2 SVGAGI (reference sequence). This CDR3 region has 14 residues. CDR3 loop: CASSWWDKSYEQYF. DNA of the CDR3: TGTGCCAGCAGTTGGTGGGACAAGTCCTACGAGCAGTACTTC.

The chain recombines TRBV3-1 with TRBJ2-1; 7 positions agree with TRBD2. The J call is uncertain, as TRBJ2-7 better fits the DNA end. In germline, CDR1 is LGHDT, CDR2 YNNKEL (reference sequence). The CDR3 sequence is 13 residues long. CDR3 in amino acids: CASSPTSRDEQYF. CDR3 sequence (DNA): TGTGCCAGCAGCCCGACTAGCAGGGACGAGCAGTACTTC.

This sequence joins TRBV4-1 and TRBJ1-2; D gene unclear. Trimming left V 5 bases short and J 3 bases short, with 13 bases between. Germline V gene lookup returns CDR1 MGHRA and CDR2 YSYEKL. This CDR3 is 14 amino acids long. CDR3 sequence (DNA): TGCGCCAGCAGCAACCAGCGTTTGGACTATGGCTACACCTTC. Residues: CASSNQRLDYGYTF.

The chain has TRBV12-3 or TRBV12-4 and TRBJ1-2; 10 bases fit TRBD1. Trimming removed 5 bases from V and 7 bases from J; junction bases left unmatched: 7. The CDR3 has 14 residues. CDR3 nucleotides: TGTGCCAGCAGTCCCTCGGGACAGGGGATTGGCTACACCTTC. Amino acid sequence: CASSPSGQGIGYTF.

The CDR3 coding sequence is TGTGCCAGCAGCCCCTGGCACGGGGGGTTCACAGATACGCAGTATTTT. Translating it yields CASSPWHGGFTDTQYF. The chain is built from TRBV12-3 or TRBV12-4 and TRBJ2-3, with 7 bases lining up with TRBD2. This CDR3 has 16 amino acids. After removal of 6 bases from V and 2 bases from J, the junction contained 11 bases not matched to a gene.

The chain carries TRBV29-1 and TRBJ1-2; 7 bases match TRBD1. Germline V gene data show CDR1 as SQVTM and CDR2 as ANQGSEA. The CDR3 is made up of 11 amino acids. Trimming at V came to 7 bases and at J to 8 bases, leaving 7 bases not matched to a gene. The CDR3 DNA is TGCAGCGCTGAGGGGGCGGGCGGCTACACCTTC. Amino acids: CSAEGAGGYTF. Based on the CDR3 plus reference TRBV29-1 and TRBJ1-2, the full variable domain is SAVISQKPSRDICQRGTSLTIQCQVDSQVTMMFWYRQQPGQSLTLIATANQGSEATYESGFVIDKFPISRPNLTFSTLTVSNMSPEDSSIYLCSAEGAGGYTFGSGTRLTVV.